A single sample gave rise to the 13 T cell receptor beta chains below, sequenced in a study of CD8 T cells in ankylosing spondylitis (dated by TCRdb to the late 2010s). The antigens these receptors bind are not known. Results and caveats for the whole study, not just this receptor: A TCR beta motif of several highly homologous amino acid variants appeared characteristic of blood from ankylosing spondylitis patients.

The protocol used for the library was 5' RACE. The instrument given in TCRdb is Illumina HiSeq 2500. TCRdb redid the processing of the public reads, applying fastp at Q25 and MiXCR, and retained in-frame beta chains. Under each unique CDR3 protein, matching rows form one entry showing the most common genes and DNA. The sample records some 220,000 distinct CDR3 sequences, approximately 7.4% of which are singletons. Jointly, the top ten make up about 14% of the sample. Input material: blood, either unsorted or a sorted T cell fraction (not recorded which). The receptors come from a male donor with ankylosing spondylitis.

The CDR3 nucleotides read TGCGCCAGCAGCCAGGGATCCTTAAGGCCCCAGCATTTT. Its protein product is CASSQGSLRPQHF. The chain is built from TRBV4-1 and TRBJ1-5; D is uncertain. Per the germline V gene, CDR1 is MGHRA and CDR2 is YSYEKL. This CDR3 region has 13 residues. V lost 3 bases and J lost 9, with 12 bases in between.

This clonotype was observed a handful of times. CDR3 residues: CASSSTEYEQYF. CDR3 nucleotides: TGTGCCAGCAGCTCAACAGAGTACGAGCAGTACTTC. The chain links TRBV5-4 to TRBJ2-7; D ambiguous. This CDR3 region has 12 residues. Germline V lookup: CDR1 SGHNT, CDR2 YYREEE (reference sequence). Trimming removed 3 bases from V and 4 bases from J, with 8 bases in between. The complete variable domain, with remaining parts taken from reference TRBV5-4 and TRBJ2-7, reads ETGVTQSPTHLIKTRGQQVTLRCSSQSGHNTVSWYQQALGQGPQFIFQYYREEENGRGNFPPRFSGLQFPNYSSELNVNALELDDSALYLCASSSTEYEQYFGPGTRLTVT.

This clonotype was observed at least ten times. This sequence joins TRBV7-6 and TRBJ2-7, with D hard to call. CDR3 length equals 13 residues. The germline gives CDR1 SGHVS, CDR2 FNYEAQ. The V gene lost 5 bases and the J gene lost 2 bases, with 10 bases spanning the gap. CDR3 DNA: TGTGCCAGCAGCCCCAGGTTTACCTACGAGCAGTACTTC. Residues: CASSPRFTYEQYF.

This clonotype was observed many times. The chain links TRBV7-9 to TRBJ2-1; D is unclear. The germline V gene encodes CDR1 SEHNR and CDR2 FQNEAQ (reference sequence). V dropped 2 bases and J dropped 7 bases, with 9 bases sitting between them. The CDR3 extends over 13 amino acids. CDR3 nucleotides: TGTGCCAGCAGCTTAACTCTGGGGAATGAGCAGTTCTTC. This sequence encodes CASSLTLGNEQFF.

This clonotype has at least ten counts. CDR3 amino acids: CASSYVSEQFF. The CDR3 nucleotides are TGTGCCAGCAGTTACGTGAGTGAGCAGTTCTTC. J is TRBJ2-1 and V is TRBV6-5; D is undetermined. The V end lost 2 bases, the J end lost 9 bases, and 5 bases lay between the germline ends. CDR1 and CDR2 from the germline V gene are MNHEY and SVGAGI. The CDR3 loop spans 11 amino acids.

In its sample, this clonotype was seen a few times. The chain carries TRBV27 and TRBJ2-7; weak D call: TRBD2 (5 bases). CDR1 and CDR2 (germline): MNHEY, SMNVEV (reference sequence). The V end was cut by 5 bases, the J end by 4 bases, with 18 bases between. This CDR3 comprises 15 residues. The CDR3 bases are TGTGCCAGCAGTCCCCTAAAGGGAGCCATTTACGAGCAGTACTTC. As protein: CASSPLKGAIYEQYF.

This chain uses TRBV28 with TRBJ1-5; 7 nucleotides line up with TRBD1. CDR1 and CDR2 (germline): MDHEN, SYDVKM. With V trimmed by 5 bases and J by 2 bases, 6 bases remained unmatched. CDR3 length equals 15 residues. The CDR3 reads CASSLDRVGNQPQHF. The DNA for the CDR3 is TGTGCCAGCAGTCTAGACAGGGTCGGCAATCAGCCCCAGCATTTT.

This clonotype has at least ten counts. CDR3 sequence reads: CASSHGTGVGGELFF. CDR3 nucleotides: TGTGCCAGCAGCCACGGGACAGGGGTTGGCGGGGAGCTGTTTTTT. The chain has TRBV4-2 and TRBJ2-2, with 10 bases matching TRBD1. With V trimmed by 3 bases and J by 7 bases, 5 bases remained unmatched. Germline CDR1 and CDR2: LGHNA and YNFKEQ. The CDR3 is made up of 15 amino acids.

This clonotype was picked up many times. V gene TRBV10-3 combines with J gene TRBJ1-2; unclear D gene. This CDR3 region has 12 residues. Per germline, CDR1 ENHRY and CDR2 SYGVKD. V was clipped by 0 bases and J by 8 bases, with 7 bases between them. CDR3 region: CAISESGGGYTF. Here the CDR3 DNA reads TGTGCCATCAGTGAGTCAGGTGGCGGCTACACCTTC.

This clonotype was recorded many times. The rearrangement uses TRBV27 and TRBJ1-1, with D uncertain. Trimming removed 2 bases at V and 3 bases at J, with 7 bases between. The CDR3 runs to 13 residues. The germline V gene encodes CDR1 MNHEY and CDR2 SMNVEV (reference sequence). The CDR3 reads CASSLGDYTEAFF. CDR3 DNA sequence: TGTGCCAGCAGTTTAGGGGATTACACTGAAGCTTTCTTT.

The gene calls are TRBV7-8 and TRBJ2-1; the match to TRBD2 covers 14 bases. The germline V gene encodes CDR1 SGHVS and CDR2 FQNEAQ. Germline trimming cut 4 bases from V and 3 bases from J; bases unmatched to any gene: 8. The CDR3 sequence is 18 residues long. The DNA for the CDR3 is TGTGCCAGCAGCTCGGGACTAGCGGGAGCCGACCTCTACAATGAGCAGTTCTTC. Residues: CASSSGLAGADLYNEQFF.

The chain uses TRBV28 and TRBJ2-1, with a tentative D call TRBD2 (6 bases). Germline V gene lookup returns CDR1 MDHEN and CDR2 SYDVKM. V was shortened by 6 bases and J by 4 bases, with 10 bases between the two germline ends. CDR3 length: 13 amino acids. The CDR3 coding sequence is TGTGCCAGCAGGTTAGCGGTTTACAATGAGCAGTTCTTC. Encoded protein: CASRLAVYNEQFF.

This clonotype was observed a handful of times. The V gene is TRBV18, the J gene TRBJ2-3, with D uncertain. Trimming removed 0 bases from V and 2 bases from J, with 6 bases in between. This CDR3 spans 14 amino acids. From germline, CDR1 is KGHSH and CDR2 LQKENI. In nucleotides, the CDR3 is TGTGCCAGCTCACCACCAAGGAACACAGATACGCAGTATTTT. Translation gives CASSPPRNTDTQYF.